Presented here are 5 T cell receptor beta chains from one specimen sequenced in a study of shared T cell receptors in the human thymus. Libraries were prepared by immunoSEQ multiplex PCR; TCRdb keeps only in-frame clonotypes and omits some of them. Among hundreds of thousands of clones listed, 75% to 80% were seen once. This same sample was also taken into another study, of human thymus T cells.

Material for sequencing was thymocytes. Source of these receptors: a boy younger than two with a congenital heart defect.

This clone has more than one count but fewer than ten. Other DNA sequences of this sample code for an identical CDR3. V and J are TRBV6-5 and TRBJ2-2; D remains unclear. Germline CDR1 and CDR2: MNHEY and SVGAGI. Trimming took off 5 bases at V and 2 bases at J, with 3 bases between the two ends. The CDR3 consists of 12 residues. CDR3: CASSQNTGELFF. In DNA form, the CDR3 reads TGTGCCAGCAGTCAAAACACCGGGGAGCTGTTTTTT.

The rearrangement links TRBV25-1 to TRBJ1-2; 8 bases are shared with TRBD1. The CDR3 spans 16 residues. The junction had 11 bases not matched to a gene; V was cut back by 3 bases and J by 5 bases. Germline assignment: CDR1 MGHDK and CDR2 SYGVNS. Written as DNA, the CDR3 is TGTGCCAGCAGTGACACTAAGGCAGGGGGCACATATGGCTACACCTTC. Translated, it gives CASSDTKAGGTYGYTF.

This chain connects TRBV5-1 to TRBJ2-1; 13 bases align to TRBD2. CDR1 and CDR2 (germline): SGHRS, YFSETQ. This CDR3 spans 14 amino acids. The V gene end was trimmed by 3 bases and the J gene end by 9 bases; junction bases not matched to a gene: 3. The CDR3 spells CASSWTSGRSEQFF. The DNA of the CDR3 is TGCGCCAGCAGCTGGACTAGCGGGAGAAGTGAGCAGTTCTTC.

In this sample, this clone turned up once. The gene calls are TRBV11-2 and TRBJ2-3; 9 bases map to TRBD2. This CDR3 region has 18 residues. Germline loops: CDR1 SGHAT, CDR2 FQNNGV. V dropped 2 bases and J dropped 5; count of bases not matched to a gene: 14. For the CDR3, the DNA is TGTGCCAGCAGCTTATCCCCCTCTAGCGGGATAGCTGAAGATACGCAGTATTTT. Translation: CASSLSPSSGIAEDTQYF.

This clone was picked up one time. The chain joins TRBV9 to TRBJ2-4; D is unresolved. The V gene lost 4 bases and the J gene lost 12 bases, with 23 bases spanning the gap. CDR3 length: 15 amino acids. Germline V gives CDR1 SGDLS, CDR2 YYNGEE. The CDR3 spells CASSPAVHLGGGQYF. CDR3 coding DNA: TGTGCCAGCAGCCCTGCGGTACACCTCGGTGGCGGTCAGTACTTC.